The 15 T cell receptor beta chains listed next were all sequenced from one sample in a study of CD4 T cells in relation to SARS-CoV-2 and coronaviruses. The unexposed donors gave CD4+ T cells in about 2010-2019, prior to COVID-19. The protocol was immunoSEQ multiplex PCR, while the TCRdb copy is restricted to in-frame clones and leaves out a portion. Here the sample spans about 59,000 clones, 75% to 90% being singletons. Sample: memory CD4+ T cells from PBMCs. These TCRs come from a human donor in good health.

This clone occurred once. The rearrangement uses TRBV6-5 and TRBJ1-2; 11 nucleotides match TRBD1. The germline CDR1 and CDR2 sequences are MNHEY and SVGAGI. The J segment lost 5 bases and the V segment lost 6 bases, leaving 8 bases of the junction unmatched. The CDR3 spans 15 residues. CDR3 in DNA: TGTGCCAGCAGGGCCTCCGGGACAGGGGGGTATGGCTACACCTTC. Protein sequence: CASRASGTGGYGYTF.

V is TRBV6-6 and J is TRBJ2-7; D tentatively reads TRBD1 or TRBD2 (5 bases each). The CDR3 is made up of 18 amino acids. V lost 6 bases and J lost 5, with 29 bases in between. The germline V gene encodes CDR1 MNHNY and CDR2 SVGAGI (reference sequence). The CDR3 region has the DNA TGTGCCAGCAGCCGAACCTACGGGGCTAAGGGTGAGAACGACGAGCAGTACTTC. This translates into CASSRTYGAKGENDEQYF.

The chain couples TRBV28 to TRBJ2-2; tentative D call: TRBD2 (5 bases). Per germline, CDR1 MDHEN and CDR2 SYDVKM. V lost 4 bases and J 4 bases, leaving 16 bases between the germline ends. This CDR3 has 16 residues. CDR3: CASSSFGDRGTGELFF. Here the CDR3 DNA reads TGTGCCAGCAGTTCCTTCGGCGACCGGGGCACCGGGGAGCTGTTTTTT.

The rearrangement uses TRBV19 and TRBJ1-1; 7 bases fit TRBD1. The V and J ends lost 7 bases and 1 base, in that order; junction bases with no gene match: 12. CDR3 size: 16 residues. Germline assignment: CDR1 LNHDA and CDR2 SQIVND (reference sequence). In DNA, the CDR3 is TGTGCCAGTAAAGGTGACTCGGGACAGACGAACACTGAAGCTTTCTTT. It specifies CASKGDSGQTNTEAFF.

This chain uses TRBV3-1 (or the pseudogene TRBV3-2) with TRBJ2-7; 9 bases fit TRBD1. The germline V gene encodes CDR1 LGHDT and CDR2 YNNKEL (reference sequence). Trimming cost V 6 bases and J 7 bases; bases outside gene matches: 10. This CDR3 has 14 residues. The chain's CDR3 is CASSRRDRVKEQYF. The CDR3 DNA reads TGTGCCAGCAGTCGCCGGGACAGGGTGAAAGAGCAGTACTTC.

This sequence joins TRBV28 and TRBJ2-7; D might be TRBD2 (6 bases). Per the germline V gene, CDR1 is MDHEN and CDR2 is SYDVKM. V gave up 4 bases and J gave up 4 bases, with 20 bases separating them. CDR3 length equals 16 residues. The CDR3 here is CASSYRIWRGIYEQYF. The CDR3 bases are TGTGCCAGCAGTTACCGTATATGGAGGGGAATATACGAGCAGTACTTC.

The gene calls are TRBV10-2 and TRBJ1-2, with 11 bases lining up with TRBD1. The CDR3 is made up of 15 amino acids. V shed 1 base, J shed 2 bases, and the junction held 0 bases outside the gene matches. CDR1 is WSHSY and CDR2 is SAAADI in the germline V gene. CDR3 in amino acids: CASSEWDRGNYGYTF. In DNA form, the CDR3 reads TGCGCCAGCAGTGAGTGGGACAGGGGGAACTATGGCTACACCTTC.

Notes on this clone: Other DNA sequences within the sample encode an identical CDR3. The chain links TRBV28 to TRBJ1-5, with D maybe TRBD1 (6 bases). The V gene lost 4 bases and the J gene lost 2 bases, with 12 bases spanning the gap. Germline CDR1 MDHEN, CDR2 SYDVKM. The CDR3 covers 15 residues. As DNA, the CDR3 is TGTGCCAGCAGTTCGTACAGGGAGGGCAATCAGCCCCAGCATTTT. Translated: CASSSYREGNQPQHF.

The CDR3 DNA sequence: TGTGCCAGCTCCGGGACTAGCGGGAGCGGTTCGAACACCGGGGAGCTGTTTTTT. It encodes CASSGTSGSGSNTGELFF. This chain links TRBV18 with TRBJ2-2, with 14 bases fitting TRBD2. The CDR3 covers 18 residues. Per germline, CDR1 KGHSH and CDR2 LQKENI. Losses at the gene ends were 6 bases for V and 0 bases for J; bases not matched to a gene: 6.

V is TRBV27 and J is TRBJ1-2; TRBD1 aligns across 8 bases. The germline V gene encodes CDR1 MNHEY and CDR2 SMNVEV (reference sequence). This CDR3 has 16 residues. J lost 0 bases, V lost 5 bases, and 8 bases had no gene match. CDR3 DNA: TGTGCCAGCAGTAACAACTACAGGGGGACTAACTATGGCTACACCTTC. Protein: CASSNNYRGTNYGYTF.

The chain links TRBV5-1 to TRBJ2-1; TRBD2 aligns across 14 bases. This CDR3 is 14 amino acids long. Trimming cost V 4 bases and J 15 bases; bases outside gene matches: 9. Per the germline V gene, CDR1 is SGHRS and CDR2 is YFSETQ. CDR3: CASSGSGTSGSVFF. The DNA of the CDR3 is TGCGCCAGCAGCGGTAGCGGGACTAGCGGGAGTGTGTTCTTC.

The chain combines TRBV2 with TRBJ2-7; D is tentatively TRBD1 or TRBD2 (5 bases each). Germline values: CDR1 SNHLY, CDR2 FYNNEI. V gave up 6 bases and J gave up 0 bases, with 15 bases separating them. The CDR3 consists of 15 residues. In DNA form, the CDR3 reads TGTGCCAGCAGGGAACCGGGACGCAGCTCCTACGAGCAGTACTTC. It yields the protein CASREPGRSSYEQYF.

CDR3 loop: CASSLAYGVTYNEQFF. CDR3 nucleotides: TGCGCCAGCAGCTTGGCTTACGGCGTAACCTACAATGAGCAGTTCTTC. The chain links TRBV5-1 to TRBJ2-1; D is unclear. V was clipped by 0 bases and J by 2 bases, with 12 bases between them. CDR1 and CDR2 from the germline V gene are SGHRS and YFSETQ. The CDR3 runs to 16 residues.

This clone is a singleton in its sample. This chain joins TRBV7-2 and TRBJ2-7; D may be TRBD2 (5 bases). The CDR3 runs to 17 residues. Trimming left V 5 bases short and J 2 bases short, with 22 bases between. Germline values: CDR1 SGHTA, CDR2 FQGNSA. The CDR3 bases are TGTGCCAGCAGCCCGAGGCAAAGCGGAGTTCGACCCTACGAGCAGTACTTC. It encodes CASSPRQSGVRPYEQYF.

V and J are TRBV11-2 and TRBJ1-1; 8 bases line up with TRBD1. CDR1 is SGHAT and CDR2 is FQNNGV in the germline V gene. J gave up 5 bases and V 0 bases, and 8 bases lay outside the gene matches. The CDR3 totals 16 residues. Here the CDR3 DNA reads TGTGCCAGCAGCTTAGATCGGACAGGGAAGAGGACTGAAGCTTTCTTT. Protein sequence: CASSLDRTGKRTEAFF.